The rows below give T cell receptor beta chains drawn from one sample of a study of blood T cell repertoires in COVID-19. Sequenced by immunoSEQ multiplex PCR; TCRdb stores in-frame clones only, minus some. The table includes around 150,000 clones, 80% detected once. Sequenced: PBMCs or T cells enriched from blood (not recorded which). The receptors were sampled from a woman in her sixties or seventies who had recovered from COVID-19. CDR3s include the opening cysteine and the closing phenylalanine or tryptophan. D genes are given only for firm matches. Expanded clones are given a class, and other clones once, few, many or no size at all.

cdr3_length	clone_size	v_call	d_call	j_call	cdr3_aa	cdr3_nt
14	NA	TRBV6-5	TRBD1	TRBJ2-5	CASSQRDRAKTQYF	TGTGCCAGCAGTCAAAGGGACAGGGCAAAGACCCAGTACTTC
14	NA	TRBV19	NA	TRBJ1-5	CASRGAPGHQPQHF	TGTGCCAGCCGGGGAGCACCAGGCCATCAGCCCCAGCATTTT
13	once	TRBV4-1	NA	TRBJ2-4	CASSQASENIQYF	TGCGCCAGCAGCCAAGCGTCCGAAAACATTCAGTACTTC
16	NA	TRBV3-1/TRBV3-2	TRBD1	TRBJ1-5	CASSQTSGGWNQPQHF	TGTGCCAGCAGCCAAACCTCAGGGGGCTGGAATCAGCCCCAGCATTTT
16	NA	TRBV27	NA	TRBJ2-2	CASSLDGGLNTGELFF	TGTGCCAGCAGCTTGGATGGGGGCCTTAACACCGGGGAGCTGTTTTTT
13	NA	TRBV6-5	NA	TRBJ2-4	CASRSLGVGLQYF	TGTGCCAGCAGGTCCTTAGGGGTGGGCCTTCAGTACTTC
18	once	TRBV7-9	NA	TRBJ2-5	CASSPELSWTRGQETQYF	TGTGCCAGCAGCCCAGAGTTGTCGTGGACACGAGGCCAAGAGACCCAGTACTTC
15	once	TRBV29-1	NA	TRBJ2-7	CSVEVDSESSYEQYF	TGCAGCGTTGAAGTTGACAGCGAAAGCTCCTACGAGCAGTACTTC
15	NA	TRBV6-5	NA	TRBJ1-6	CASSMTEAYNSPLHF	TGTGCCAGCAGCATGACAGAGGCCTATAATTCACCCCTCCACTTT
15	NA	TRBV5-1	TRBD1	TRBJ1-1	CASSLVGTGQTEAFF	TGCGCCAGCAGCTTGGTCGGGACAGGACAAACTGAAGCTTTCTTT
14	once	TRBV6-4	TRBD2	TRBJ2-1	CASAILAGYNEQFF	TGTGCCAGCGCAATACTAGCGGGATACAATGAGCAGTTCTTC
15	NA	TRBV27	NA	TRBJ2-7	CASSGVGGGSGEQYF	TGTGCCAGCAGCGGTGTAGGGGGGGGCAGCGGCGAGCAGTACTTC
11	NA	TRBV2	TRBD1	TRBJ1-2	CVQGQGAGYTF	TGTGTACAAGGACAGGGGGCTGGCTACACCTTC
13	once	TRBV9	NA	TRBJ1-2	CASSGTDPYGYTF	TGTGCCAGCAGCGGGACAGATCCCTATGGCTACACCTTC
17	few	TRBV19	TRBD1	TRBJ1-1	CASRAPEGTAMNTEAFF	TGTGCCAGTAGAGCACCAGAAGGGACAGCCATGAACACTGAAGCTTTCTTT
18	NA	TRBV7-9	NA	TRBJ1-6	CASSAGQGGVSYNSPLHF	TGTGCCAGCAGCGCCGGGCAGGGAGGTGTTTCCTATAATTCACCCCTCCACTTT
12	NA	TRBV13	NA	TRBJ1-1	CASSFGGTEAFF	TGTGCCAGCAGCTTCGGGGGCACTGAAGCTTTCTTT
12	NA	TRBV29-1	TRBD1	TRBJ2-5	CSVAGGVETQYF	TGCAGCGTGGCAGGGGGCGTTGAGACCCAGTACTTC
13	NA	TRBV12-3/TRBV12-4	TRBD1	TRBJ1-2	CATHQGQAYGYTF	TGTGCCACCCACCAGGGACAGGCCTATGGCTACACCTTC
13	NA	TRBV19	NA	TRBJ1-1	CASSIGANTEAFF	TGTGCCAGTAGTATAGGAGCGAACACTGAAGCTTTCTTT
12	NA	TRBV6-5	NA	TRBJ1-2	CASADSVEGYTF	TGTGCCAGCGCAGACTCCGTGGAAGGCTACACCTTC
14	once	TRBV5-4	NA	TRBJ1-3	CASSQITEQGLIYF	TGTGCCAGCAGCCAAATCACTGAACAGGGACTAATATATTTT
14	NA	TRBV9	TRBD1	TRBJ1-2	CASSAGGADYGYTF	TGTGCCAGCAGCGCAGGGGGCGCGGACTATGGCTACACCTTC
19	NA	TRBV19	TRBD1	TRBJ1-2	CASSIVSGQGLIFDYGYTF	TGTGCCAGTAGTATAGTGTCGGGACAGGGGCTGATCTTTGACTATGGCTACACCTTC
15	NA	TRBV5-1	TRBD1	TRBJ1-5	CASSVGQGSNQPQHF	TGCGCCAGCAGCGTGGGACAGGGGAGCAATCAGCCCCAGCATTTT
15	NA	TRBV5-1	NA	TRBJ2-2	CASSFVGGNTGELFF	TGCGCCAGCAGCTTCGTAGGGGGAAACACCGGGGAGCTGTTTTTT
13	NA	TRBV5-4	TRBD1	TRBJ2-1	CASSLEGAGEQFF	TGTGCCAGCAGCTTGGAGGGGGCCGGCGAGCAGTTCTTC
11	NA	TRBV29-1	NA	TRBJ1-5	CSDSEEQPQHF	TGCAGTGACAGTGAGGAACAGCCCCAGCATTTT